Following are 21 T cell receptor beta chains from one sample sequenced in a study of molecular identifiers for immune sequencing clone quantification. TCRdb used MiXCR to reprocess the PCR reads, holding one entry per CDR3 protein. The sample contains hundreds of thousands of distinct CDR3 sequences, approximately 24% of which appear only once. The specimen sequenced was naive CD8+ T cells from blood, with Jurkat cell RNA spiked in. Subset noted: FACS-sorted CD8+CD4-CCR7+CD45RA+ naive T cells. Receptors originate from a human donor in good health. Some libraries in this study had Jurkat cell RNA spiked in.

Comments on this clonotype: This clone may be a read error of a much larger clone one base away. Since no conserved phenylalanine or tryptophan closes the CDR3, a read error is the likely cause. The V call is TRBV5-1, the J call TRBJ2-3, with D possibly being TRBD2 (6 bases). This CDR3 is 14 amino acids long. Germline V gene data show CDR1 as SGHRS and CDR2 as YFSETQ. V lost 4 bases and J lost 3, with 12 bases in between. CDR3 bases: TGCGCCAGCAGCCACGGGGGACTTACAGATACGCAGTATCTT. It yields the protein CASSHGGLTDTQYL.

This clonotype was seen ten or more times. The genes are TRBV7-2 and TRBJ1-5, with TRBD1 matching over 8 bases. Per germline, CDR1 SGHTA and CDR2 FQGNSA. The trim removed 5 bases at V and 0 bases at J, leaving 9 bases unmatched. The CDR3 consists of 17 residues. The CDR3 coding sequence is TGTGCCAGCAGCCCGATCAGGGGGCCTTATAGCAATCAGCCCCAGCATTTT. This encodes CASSPIRGPYSNQPQHF.

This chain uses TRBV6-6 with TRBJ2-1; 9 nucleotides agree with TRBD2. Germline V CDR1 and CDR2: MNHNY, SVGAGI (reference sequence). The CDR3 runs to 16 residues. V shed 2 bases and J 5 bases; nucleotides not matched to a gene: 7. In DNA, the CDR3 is TGTGCCAGCAGTTACGCCGCGGCTAGCGGGAACAATGAGCAGTTCTTC. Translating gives CASSYAAASGNNEQFF.

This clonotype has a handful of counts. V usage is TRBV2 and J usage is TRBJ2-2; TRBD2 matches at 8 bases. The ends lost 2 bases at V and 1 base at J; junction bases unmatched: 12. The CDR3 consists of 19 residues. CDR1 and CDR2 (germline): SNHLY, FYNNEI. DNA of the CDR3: TGTGCCAGCAGTGAATCGGGTGAGATGGGACTAGTGAACACCGGGGAGCTGTTTTTT. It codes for CASSESGEMGLVNTGELFF.

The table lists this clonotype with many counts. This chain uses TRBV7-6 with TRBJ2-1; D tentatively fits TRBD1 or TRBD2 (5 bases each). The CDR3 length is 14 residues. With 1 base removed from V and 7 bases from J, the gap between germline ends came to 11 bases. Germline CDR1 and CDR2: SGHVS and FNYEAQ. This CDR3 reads CASSLGGSWNEQFF. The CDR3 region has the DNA TGTGCCAGCAGCTTAGGGGGGAGTTGGAATGAGCAGTTCTTC.

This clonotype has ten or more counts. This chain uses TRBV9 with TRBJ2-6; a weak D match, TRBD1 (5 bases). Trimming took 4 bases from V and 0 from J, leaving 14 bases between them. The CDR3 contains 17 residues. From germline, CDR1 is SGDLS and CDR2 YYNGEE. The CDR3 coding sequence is TGTGCCAGCAGCCCAGGGCAGAGCCTCTCTGGGGCCAACGTCCTGACTTTC. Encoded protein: CASSPGQSLSGANVLTF.

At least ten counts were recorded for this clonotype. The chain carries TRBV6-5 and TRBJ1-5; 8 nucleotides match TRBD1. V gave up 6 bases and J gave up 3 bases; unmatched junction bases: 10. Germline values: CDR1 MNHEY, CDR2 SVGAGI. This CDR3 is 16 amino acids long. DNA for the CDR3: TGTGCCAGCAGGGAAGGGAGGACAGGGCTCAATCAGCCCCAGCATTTT. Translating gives CASREGRTGLNQPQHF.

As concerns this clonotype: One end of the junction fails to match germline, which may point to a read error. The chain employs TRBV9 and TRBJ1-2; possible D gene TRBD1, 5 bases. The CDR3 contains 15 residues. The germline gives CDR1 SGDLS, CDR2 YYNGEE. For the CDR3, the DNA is TGTGCCGGCAGCGTAGGGGCAGCCTCTAACTATGGCTACACCTTC. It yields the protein CAGSVGAASNYGYTF.

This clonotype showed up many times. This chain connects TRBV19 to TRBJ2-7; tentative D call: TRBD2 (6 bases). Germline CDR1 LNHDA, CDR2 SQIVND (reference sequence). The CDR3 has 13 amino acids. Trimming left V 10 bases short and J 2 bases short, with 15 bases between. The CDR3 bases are TGTGCCACGACCGATCCGGGAGCCTACGAGCAGTACTTC. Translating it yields CATTDPGAYEQYF.

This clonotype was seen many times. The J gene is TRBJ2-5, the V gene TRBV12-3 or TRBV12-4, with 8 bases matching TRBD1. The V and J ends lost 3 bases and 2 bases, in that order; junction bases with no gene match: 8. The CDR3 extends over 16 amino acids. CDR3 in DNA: TGTGCCAGCAGTTTCCGACAGGGGCCCGTACAAGAGACCCAGTACTTC. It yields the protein CASSFRQGPVQETQYF.

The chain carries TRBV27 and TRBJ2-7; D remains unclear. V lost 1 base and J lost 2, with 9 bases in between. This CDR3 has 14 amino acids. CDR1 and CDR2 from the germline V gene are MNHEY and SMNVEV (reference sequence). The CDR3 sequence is CASSLLEYPYEQYF. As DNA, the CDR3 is TGTGCCAGCAGTTTATTGGAGTATCCCTACGAGCAGTACTTC.

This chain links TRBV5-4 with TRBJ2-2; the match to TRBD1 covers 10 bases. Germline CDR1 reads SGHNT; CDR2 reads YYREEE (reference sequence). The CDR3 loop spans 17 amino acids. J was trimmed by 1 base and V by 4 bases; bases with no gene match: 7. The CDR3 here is CASSTRDRGVNTGELFF. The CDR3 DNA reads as TGTGCCAGCAGCACCCGGGACAGGGGTGTGAACACCGGGGAGCTGTTTTTT.

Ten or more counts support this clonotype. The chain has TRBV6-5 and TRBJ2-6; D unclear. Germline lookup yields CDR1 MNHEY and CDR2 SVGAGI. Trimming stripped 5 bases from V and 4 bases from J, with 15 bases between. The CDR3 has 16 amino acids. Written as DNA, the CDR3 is TGTGCCAGCAGTCACCCAGATCGGCAAGGGGCCAACGTCCTGACTTTC. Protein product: CASSHPDRQGANVLTF.

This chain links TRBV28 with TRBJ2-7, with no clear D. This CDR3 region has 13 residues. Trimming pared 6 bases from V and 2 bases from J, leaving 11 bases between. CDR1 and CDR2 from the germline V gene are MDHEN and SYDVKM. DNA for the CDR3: TGTGCCAGCAGGTCGACGGGCCCCTACGAGCAGTACTTC. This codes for CASRSTGPYEQYF.

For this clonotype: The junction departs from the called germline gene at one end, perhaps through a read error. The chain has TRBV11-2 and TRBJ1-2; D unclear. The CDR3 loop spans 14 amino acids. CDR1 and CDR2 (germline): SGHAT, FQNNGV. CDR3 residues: CASSLERVGYGYAF. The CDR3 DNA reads TGTGCCAGCAGCTTAGAACGGGTTGGGTATGGCTACGCCTTC.

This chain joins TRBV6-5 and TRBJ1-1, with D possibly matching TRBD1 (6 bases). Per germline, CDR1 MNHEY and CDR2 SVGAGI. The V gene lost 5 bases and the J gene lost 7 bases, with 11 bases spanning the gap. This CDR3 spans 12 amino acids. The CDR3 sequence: CASSTGSGEAFF. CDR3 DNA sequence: TGTGCCAGCAGTACAGGGAGTGGTGAAGCTTTCTTT.

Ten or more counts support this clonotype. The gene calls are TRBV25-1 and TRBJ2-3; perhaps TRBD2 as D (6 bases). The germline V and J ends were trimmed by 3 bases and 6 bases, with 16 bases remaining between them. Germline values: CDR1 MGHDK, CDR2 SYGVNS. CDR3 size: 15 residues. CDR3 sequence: CASSDWGGSPDTQYF. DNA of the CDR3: TGTGCCAGCAGTGATTGGGGAGGTAGCCCCGATACGCAGTATTTT.

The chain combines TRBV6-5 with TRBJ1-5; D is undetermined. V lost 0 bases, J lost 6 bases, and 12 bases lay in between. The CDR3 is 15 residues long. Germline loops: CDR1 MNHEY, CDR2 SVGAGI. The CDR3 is CASSYSAGEFQPQHF. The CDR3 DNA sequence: TGTGCCAGCAGTTACTCGGCCGGGGAGTTTCAGCCCCAGCATTTT.

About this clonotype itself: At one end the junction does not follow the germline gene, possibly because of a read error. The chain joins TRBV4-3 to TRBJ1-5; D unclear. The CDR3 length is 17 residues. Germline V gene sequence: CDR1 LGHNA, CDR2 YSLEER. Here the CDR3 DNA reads TGCGCCAGCAGCCAAGATCGTTGGACCCAAGGGAGTCAGTCCCAGCATTTT. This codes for CASSQDRWTQGSQSQHF.

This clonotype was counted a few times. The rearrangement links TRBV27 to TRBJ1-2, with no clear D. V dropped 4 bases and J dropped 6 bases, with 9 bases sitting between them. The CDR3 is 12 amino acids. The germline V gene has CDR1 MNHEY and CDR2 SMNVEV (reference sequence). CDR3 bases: TGTGCCAGCAGTTCGTACAGCGATGGCTACACCTTC. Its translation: CASSSYSDGYTF.

CDR3: CASSFHSSSYNEQFF. The CDR3 region has the DNA TGTGCCAGCAGCTTTCACAGCAGCTCCTACAATGAGCAGTTCTTC. V and J are TRBV7-2 and TRBJ2-1; D is uncertain. The ends were cut back, 3 bases at V and 0 bases at J, with 9 bases in the middle. Germline lookup yields CDR1 SGHTA and CDR2 FQGNSA. The CDR3 loop spans 15 amino acids. The full variable domain, with the rest looked up from reference TRBV7-2 and TRBJ2-1, is GAGVSQSPSNKVTEKGKDVELRCDPISGHTALYWYRQSLGQGLEFLIYFQGNSAPDKSGLPSDRFSAERTGGSVSTLTIQRTQQEDSAVYLCASSFHSSSYNEQFFGPGTRLTVL.